This T cell receptor beta chain was observed in a study of cytomegalovirus exposure and HLA in healthy donors. As for the study in general: A prior study identified 110 million or so unique TCR beta sequences from 150 million to 200 million T cells.

With regard to this clone: The antigen is undetermined.

Findings of the study overall: In a later analysis, TCR beta V- and J-gene trimming showed a link to a missense DCLRE1C variant. Data from an earlier analysis indicated that most TCR beta V segments were productive either about 87% or about 30% of the time. In a later analysis, parvovirus B19, influenza, CMV and Epstein-Barr virus appeared linked to several top co-occurrence clusters.

CDR1 SGHAT and CDR2 FQNNGV come from the germline V gene. V lost 1 base, J lost 5 bases, and 10 bases stayed unmatched. The CDR3 is 16 amino acids. PCR used 60 Vbeta primers and 13 Jbeta primers. Data came from immunoSEQ multiplex PCR; TCRdb stores just in-frame clones and leaves some out. This repertoire includes tens of thousands of clones. The specimen was PBMCs. The rearrangement joins TRBV11-2 to TRBJ1-1; 7 bases fit TRBD1. This clonotype was sampled from a man aged 40-50 years in good health and CMV-seronegative. For the CDR3, the DNA is TGTGCCAGCAGCTTAGGGGGACAGTTAAGTTTGACTGAAGCTTTCTTT. Its translation is CASSLGGQLSLTEAFF.